The 29 T cell receptor beta chains in this list originate from one sample, sequenced in a study of cytomegalovirus exposure and HLA in healthy donors (dated 2017 in TCRdb). Libraries were constructed by the immunoSEQ multiplex PCR assay. For the multiplex PCR, a mixture combining 60 forward primers for TCR Vbeta segments and 13 reverse primers for TCR Jbeta segments was used. Imported from immuneACCESS, the table was reduced by TCRdb to in-frame sequences with V and J called. These copies leave out some clones; in studies compared against another copy, an unresolved V gene accounts for under half, and the cause of the remainder is not known. The sample records more than 120,000 clones, approximately 80% of which are singletons. 6.2% of the sample is taken by the ten largest. The sample was PBMCs. The receptor set was obtained from a woman between 40 and 50 years old in good health and CMV-seropositive.

This clone was detected a few times. The V and J genes are TRBV5-4 and TRBJ2-1, with a tentative D call TRBD2 (6 bases). Germline V gives CDR1 SGHNT, CDR2 YYREEE (reference sequence). Trimming shortened V by 4 bases and J by 7 bases, and 30 bases separated the two germline ends. CDR3 size: 19 residues. CDR3 region: CASSPTTAHSGGSPNEQFF. CDR3 coding DNA: TGTGCCAGCAGCCCAACCACGGCCCATAGCGGAGGATCCCCTAATGAGCAGTTCTTC.

This clone was recorded once. The rearrangement links TRBV2 to TRBJ2-7; D perhaps matches TRBD2 (6 bases). The V gene's germline CDR1 is SNHLY and CDR2 FYNNEI. The CDR3 runs to 13 residues. V lost 2 bases to trimming and J lost 4 bases, with 9 bases between them. For the CDR3, the DNA is TGTGCCAGCAGTGAACAGGAGGGGTACGAGCAGTACTTC. It codes for CASSEQEGYEQYF.

A single count supports this clone. The chain is built from TRBV6-1 and TRBJ2-7, with 13 positions matching TRBD2. Trimming took 2 bases from V and 5 from J; bases not matched to a gene: 6. There are 16 residues in the CDR3. Looked up from germline, CDR1 is MNHNS and CDR2 is SASEGT. The CDR3 here is CASSELLAGGLHEQYF. As DNA, the CDR3 is TGTGCCAGCAGTGAACTACTAGCGGGAGGGCTCCACGAGCAGTACTTC.

This chain connects TRBV6-1 to TRBJ2-7; D unclear. The CDR3 extends over 13 amino acids. Between the trimmed V and J ends, which lost 0 bases and 9 bases, there was a span of 12 bases. Germline CDR1 and CDR2: MNHNS and SASEGT. The CDR3 is CASSEAPELRQYF. As DNA, the CDR3 is TGTGCCAGCAGTGAAGCGCCGGAGTTGAGGCAGTACTTC.

This chain links TRBV20-1 with TRBJ2-1; D perhaps matches TRBD2 (6 bases). The germline V gene has CDR1 DFQATT and CDR2 SNEGSKA (reference sequence). This CDR3 is built from 11 residues. The V and J ends lost 2 bases and 8 bases respectively, with 7 bases between them. CDR3 loop: CSARWGDEQFF. The CDR3 DNA reads as TGCAGTGCTAGATGGGGGGATGAGCAGTTCTTC.

The sample holds a few counts of this clone. This rearrangement joins TRBV11-3 to TRBJ2-1; D possibly corresponds to TRBD2 (6 bases). This CDR3 region has 13 residues. Trimming cost V 3 bases and J 11 bases, with 14 bases left between them. Looked up from germline, CDR1 is SGHNT and CDR2 is YENEEA. The CDR3 DNA reads TGTGCCAGCAGCTTGGGGGACGGGGGTCAGCAGTTCTTC. Encoded protein: CASSLGDGGQQFF.

This clone was recorded once. The chain combines TRBV4-1 with TRBJ2-7; the D gene is possibly TRBD2 (6 bases). Trimming removed 1 base at V and 6 bases at J, with 10 bases between. The CDR3 runs to 13 residues. From germline, CDR1 is MGHRA and CDR2 YSYEKL. The CDR3 spells CASSQVADSEQYF. The CDR3 DNA reads as TGCGCCAGCAGCCAAGTAGCGGATTCCGAGCAGTACTTC.

Concerning this clone: At one of its ends the junction is not consistent with the germline gene, which may arise from a read error. CDR3 nucleotides: TGTGCCAGCAGCTTTGGTGCCAGCAGCTTTGGGGCGAGCGGGGTCTTC. It is translated as CASSFGASSFGASGVF. This chain links TRBV5-6 with TRBJ2-1, with 7 bases matching TRBD2. CDR3 size: 16 residues. Germline CDR1 reads SGHDT; CDR2 reads YYEEEE.

This chain uses TRBV7-2 with TRBJ1-2; 9 nucleotides agree with TRBD1. Germline lookup yields CDR1 SGHTA and CDR2 FQGNSA. V lost 5 bases and J lost 1; bases outside the gene matches: 8. There are 16 residues in the CDR3. CDR3 in amino acids: CASSTRQGDLNYGYTF. In nucleotides, the CDR3 is TGTGCCAGCAGCACCCGACAGGGGGATCTTAACTATGGCTACACCTTC.

The CDR3 region is CATQGAGNTEAFF. The CDR3 DNA follows: TGTGCCACCCAGGGGGCGGGAAACACTGAAGCTTTCTTT. V and J are TRBV7-9 and TRBJ1-1, with TRBD1 matching 8 bases. Germline V gene sequence: CDR1 SEHNR, CDR2 FQNEAQ (reference sequence). The V and J ends lost 10 bases and 2 bases, in that order; junction bases with no gene match: 6. The CDR3 is made up of 13 amino acids.

CDR3 nucleotides: TGTGCCAGCAGCTTAGATCCGGTAAGCTACGAGCAGTACTTC. Its translation: CASSLDPVSYEQYF. V and J are TRBV7-2 and TRBJ2-5; D ambiguous. The J call may be incorrect, as the DNA end agrees better with TRBJ2-7. CDR3 length: 14 residues. Germline CDR1 is SGHTA and CDR2 is FQGNSA.

The V gene is TRBV30, the J gene TRBJ1-3, with D uncertain. This CDR3 contains 14 residues. V was cut by 5 bases and J by 4 bases, with 15 bases left in between. CDR1 is GTSNPN, CDR2 SVGIG, per germline (reference sequence). The CDR3 loop is CAWGGRGVGNTIYF. CDR3 in DNA: TGTGCCTGGGGCGGTCGCGGGGTAGGAAACACCATATATTTT.

The chain joins TRBV19 to TRBJ1-5, with 7 positions matching TRBD1. The germline V gene encodes CDR1 LNHDA and CDR2 SQIVND (reference sequence). Losses at the gene ends were 6 bases for V and 3 bases for J; bases not matched to a gene: 8. CDR3 length: 15 residues. This chain's CDR3 is CASSGRDSDNQPQHF. Here the CDR3 DNA reads TGTGCCAGTAGCGGCCGGGACAGTGACAATCAGCCCCAGCATTTT. Full variable domain (outside the CDR3, taken from reference TRBV19 and TRBJ1-5): DGGITQSPKYLFRKEGQNVTLSCEQNLNHDAMYWYRQDPGQGLRLIYYSQIVNDFQKGDIAEGYSVSREKKESFPLTVTSAQKNPTAFYLCASSGRDSDNQPQHFGDGTRLSIL.

The V and J genes are TRBV10-2 and TRBJ2-7, with D hard to call. The germline CDR1 and CDR2 sequences are WSHSY and SAAADI. The CDR3 loop spans 10 amino acids. Trimming removed 3 bases from V and 8 bases from J, with 5 bases in between. Written as DNA, the CDR3 is TGCGCCAGCAGTGAAGACAAGCAGTACTTC. This encodes CASSEDKQYF.

The chain employs TRBV29-1 and TRBJ2-5, with D possibly TRBD1 on 6 matching bases. This CDR3 contains 16 residues. Germline CDR1 reads SQVTM; CDR2 reads ANQGSEA. V shed 3 bases and J shed 5 bases, with 22 bases lying between them. DNA for the CDR3: TGCAGCGTTGACTCTTACTCCTCGGACAGACAGGAGACCCAGTACTTC. Residues: CSVDSYSSDRQETQYF.

The chain recombines TRBV6-5 with TRBJ1-5, with 7 bases matching TRBD1. Unmatched junction bases numbered 7, after V lost 8 bases and J lost 6 bases. Germline CDR1 is MNHEY and CDR2 is SVGAGI. CDR3 size: 13 residues. The CDR3 sequence: CASRTGDGQPQHF. In DNA form, the CDR3 reads TGTGCCAGCCGTACAGGGGACGGTCAGCCCCAGCATTTT.

Notes on this clone: The junction departs from the called germline gene at one end, perhaps through a read error. The chain has TRBV7-9 and TRBJ2-5; TRBD2 aligns across 13 bases. The CDR3 consists of 16 residues. CDR1 and CDR2 (germline): SEHNR, FQNEAQ (reference sequence). CDR3 nucleotide sequence: TGTTCCAGCAGCTTGGGGACTAGCGGGATGGGAGAGACCCAGTACTTC. Translating it yields CSSSLGTSGMGETQYF.

The chain carries TRBV5-4 and TRBJ2-3; TRBD2 agrees at 9 bases. The CDR3 runs to 14 residues. Germline trimming cut 4 bases from V and 7 bases from J; bases unmatched to any gene: 7. Germline values: CDR1 SGHNT, CDR2 YYREEE (reference sequence). The CDR3 nucleotides read TGTGCCAGCAGCGGAGGACTAGCGCAATATACGCAGTATTTT. This codes for CASSGGLAQYTQYF.

The chain is built from TRBV9 and TRBJ2-1; maybe TRBD2 (5 bases). The CDR3 is made up of 15 amino acids. The V and J ends lost 3 bases and 1 base respectively, with 11 bases between them. Germline lookup yields CDR1 SGDLS and CDR2 YYNGEE. The CDR3 sequence is CASSAPAVSYNEQFF. DNA for the CDR3: TGTGCCAGCAGCGCCCCAGCGGTGTCCTACAATGAGCAGTTCTTC.

For this clone: At one boundary the junction diverges from the germline segment, which might be a read error. The rearrangement joins TRBV4-2 to TRBJ2-7, with 7 bases identical to TRBD2. CDR1 LGHNA and CDR2 YNFKEQ come from the germline V gene. This CDR3 is 14 amino acids long. The CDR3 sequence: CASSQLGGNYEQCF. The CDR3 bases are TGTGCCAGCAGCCAGCTCGGGGGGAACTACGAGCAGTGCTTC.

This chain connects TRBV6-6 to TRBJ2-4, with 7 bases matching TRBD1. Germline V gives CDR1 MNHNY, CDR2 SVGAGI (reference sequence). Trimming removed 6 bases from V and 3 bases from J; junction bases left unmatched: 5. The CDR3 has 14 amino acids. The CDR3 sequence is CASRAQGNKNIQYF. DNA for the CDR3: TGTGCCAGCAGGGCACAGGGGAACAAAAACATTCAGTACTTC.

This clone was detected only a few times. The rearrangement links TRBV29-1 to TRBJ2-1, with D perhaps TRBD1 (6 bases). The CDR3 runs to 15 residues. The V gene lost 6 bases and the J gene lost 0 bases, with 15 bases spanning the gap. Germline V lookup: CDR1 SQVTM, CDR2 ANQGSEA. CDR3 sequence (DNA): TGCAGCGTAGGACAGACAGCCAGCTCCTACAATGAGCAGTTCTTC. It is translated as CSVGQTASSYNEQFF.

On this clone: Within the sample, other DNA sequences also encode this same CDR3. The chain employs TRBV2 and TRBJ1-3, with 7 nucleotides matching TRBD1. CDR1 and CDR2 (germline): SNHLY, FYNNEI. The CDR3 totals 14 residues. With V trimmed by 7 bases and J by 2 bases, 5 bases remained unmatched. The CDR3 here is CASTQDRAGNTIYF. Written as DNA, the CDR3 is TGTGCCAGCACCCAAGACAGGGCTGGAAACACCATATATTTT.

The chain carries TRBV5-1 and TRBJ1-2, with 7 bases aligning to TRBD1. This CDR3 spans 14 amino acids. V dropped 4 bases and J dropped 8; count of bases not matched to a gene: 11. Germline CDR1 and CDR2: SGHRS and YFSETQ. CDR3 DNA sequence: TGCGCCAGCAGCCTGGGACAGCCCGGGGGAGGCTACACCTTC. Residues: CASSLGQPGGGYTF.

The V call is TRBV30, the J call TRBJ2-7; the D gene is possibly TRBD2 (7 bases). The CDR3 spans 15 residues. Germline loops: CDR1 GTSNPN, CDR2 SVGIG (reference sequence). V was shortened by 3 bases and J by 5 bases, with 20 bases between the two germline ends. The CDR3 DNA follows: TGTGCCTGGAGCGACGTATTGGGGGGGCAGGACGAGCAGTACTTC. Translation: CAWSDVLGGQDEQYF.

This sequence joins TRBV19 and TRBJ2-1; D not resolved. Trimming shortened V by 6 bases and J by 6 bases, and 12 bases separated the two germline ends. The V gene's germline CDR1 is LNHDA and CDR2 SQIVND (reference sequence). The CDR3 consists of 13 residues. CDR3 sequence reads: CASRTLEVNEQFF. The CDR3 bases are TGTGCCAGTAGGACCCTAGAGGTCAATGAGCAGTTCTTC.

Concerning this clone itself: Other DNA sequences in the sample encode the same CDR3. CDR3: CATSRDGGNEQFF. As DNA, the CDR3 is TGTGCCACCAGCAGAGATGGGGGGAATGAGCAGTTCTTC. The gene calls are TRBV15 and TRBJ2-1; possible D gene TRBD2, 6 bases. The CDR3 is 13 residues long. V was pared by 0 bases and J by 7 bases, with 7 bases between. The germline CDR1 and CDR2 sequences are LNHNV and YYDKDF (reference sequence).

V is TRBV25-1 and J is TRBJ2-3; D may be TRBD1 (6 bases). The CDR3 spans 16 residues. Per germline, CDR1 MGHDK and CDR2 SYGVNS. Trimming pared 0 bases from V and 6 bases from J, leaving 16 bases between. Written as DNA, the CDR3 is TGTGCCAGCAGTGAATATCGCAGGGGTTGTTGGGATACGCAGTATTTT. Protein sequence: CASSEYRRGCWDTQYF.

To note about this clone: This same CDR3 is encoded by further DNA sequences in the sample. V and J are TRBV5-1 and TRBJ2-1; possibly TRBD2 for D (5 bases). V shed 2 bases and J shed 0 bases, with 9 bases lying between them. Germline V CDR1 and CDR2: SGHRS, YFSETQ. The CDR3 has 15 amino acids. The CDR3 loop is CASSLAVSSYNEQFF. CDR3 bases: TGCGCCAGCAGCTTAGCGGTGAGCTCCTACAATGAGCAGTTCTTC.